This T cell receptor beta chain was recorded in a study of cytomegalovirus exposure and HLA in healthy donors. Study-wide findings and caveats: A later analysis linked a missense DCLRE1C variant to TCR beta V- and J-gene trimming. TCR beta V segments were, for the most part, productive about 90% or about 30% of the time in an earlier analysis. Apparent HLA restriction characterized most CMV-associated TCR beta chains in a later analysis.

Researchers ran the PCR with 60 Vbeta and 13 Jbeta primers. Generated by immunoSEQ multiplex PCR, the TCRdb table keeps only in-frame clones and is missing some. The repertoire includes over 130,000 clones, 75% to 85% of them detected once, and around 5.9% sits in the top ten. As regards this clone: The antigen is unknown.

The source material was PBMCs. This clonotype was sampled from a woman aged 40-49 years in good health and CMV-seropositive.

For the CDR3, the DNA is TGTGCCAGCAGCTTAGGACAGGCAGAGGGGGAGACCCAGTACTTC. The encoded protein is CASSLGQAEGETQYF. V and J are TRBV7-6 and TRBJ2-5, with D possibly matching TRBD1 (6 bases). Germline V gene data show CDR1 as SGHVS and CDR2 as FNYEAQ. The CDR3 runs 15 residues. The V and J ends lost 1 base and 5 bases respectively, with 14 bases between them.